The clone carrying this T cell receptor beta chain was counted at least ten times. The antigen is undetermined. This record belongs to a study of T cells in Graves' hyperthyroidism and ophthalmopathy. Findings of the study overall: Ophthalmopathy prediction by the model preceded onset by a median about 6 months.

RNA transcripts provided the source from which TCR beta CDR3 regions were amplified. Initially, a first-round RT-PCR of the TCR CDR3 employed the HTBI primer set. Using its own MiXCR run on the multiplex PCR reads, TCRdb lists one record per CDR3 protein. There are hundreds of thousands of distinct CDR3 sequences in the sample; 15% to 19% occur only once, and around an eighth lies in the top ten. Trimming removed 6 bases at V and 8 bases at J, with 22 bases between. This CDR3 has 15 residues. The germline V gene has CDR1 SNHLY and CDR2 FYNNEI. A lack of ophthalmopathy progression within 18 months defined stable Graves' hyperthyroidism. Exclusion followed for patients with uncontrolled infection, other autoimmune disease, pregnancy or lactation.

Sample: blood. The sequence came from a woman between 18 and 29 years old with Graves' hyperthyroidism. V and J are TRBV2 and TRBJ1-2; D might be TRBD1 (6 bases). In DNA form, the CDR3 reads TGTGCCAGCAGGGAGACAGGACCAATTGGACGGGGCTACACCTTC. Protein sequence: CASRETGPIGRGYTF.